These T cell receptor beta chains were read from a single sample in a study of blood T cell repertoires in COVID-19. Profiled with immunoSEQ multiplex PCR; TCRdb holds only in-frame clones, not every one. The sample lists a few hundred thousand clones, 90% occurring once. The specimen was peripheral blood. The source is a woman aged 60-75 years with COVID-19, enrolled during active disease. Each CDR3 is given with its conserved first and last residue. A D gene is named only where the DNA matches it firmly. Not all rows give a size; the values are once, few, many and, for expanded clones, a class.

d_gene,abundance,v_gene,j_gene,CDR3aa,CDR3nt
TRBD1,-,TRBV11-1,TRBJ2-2,CASSADRGETGELFF,TGTGCCAGCAGCGCCGACAGGGGAGAGACCGGGGAGCTGTTTTTT
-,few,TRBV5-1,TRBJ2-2,CASSFDINTGELFF,TGCGCCAGCAGCTTCGACATAAACACCGGGGAGCTGTTTTTT
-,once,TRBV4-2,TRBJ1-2,CASSQEGQPNYGYTF,TGTGCCAGCAGCCAAGAAGGACAGCCGAACTATGGCTACACCTTC
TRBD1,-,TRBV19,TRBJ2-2,CASKRTGGTGELFF,TGTGCCAGTAAGCGGACAGGGGGAACCGGGGAGCTGTTTTTT
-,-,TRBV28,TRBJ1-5,CASIKVLGNQPQHF,TGTGCCAGCATAAAAGTACTGGGCAATCAGCCCCAGCATTTT
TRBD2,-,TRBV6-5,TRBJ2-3,CASSTGTSGGDTQYF,TGTGCCAGCAGTACCGGGACTAGCGGTGGAGATACGCAGTATTTT
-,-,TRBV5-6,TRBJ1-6,CASSLYLDSPLHF,TGTGCCAGCAGCTTGTACCTAGACTCACCCCTCCACTTT
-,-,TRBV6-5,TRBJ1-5,CASSTGPGQPQHF,TGTGCCAGCAGTACAGGTCCGGGTCAGCCCCAGCATTTT
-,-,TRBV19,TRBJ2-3,CASSIWAYTDTQYF,TGTGCCAGTAGTATCTGGGCTTACACAGATACGCAGTATTTT
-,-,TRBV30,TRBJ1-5,CAWSVGYVSYSNQPQHF,TGTGCCTGGAGTGTGGGCTACGTATCTTATAGCAATCAGCCCCAGCATTTT
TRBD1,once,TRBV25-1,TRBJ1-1,CASSSTGSTEAFF,TGTGCCAGCTCTTCGACAGGGAGCACTGAAGCTTTCTTT
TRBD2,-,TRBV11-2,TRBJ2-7,CASSLRGGTSYEQYF,TGTGCCAGCAGCCTGCGGGGGGGTACAAGCTACGAGCAGTACTTC
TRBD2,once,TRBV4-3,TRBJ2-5,CASSQDFLLAGRQETQYF,TGCGCCAGCAGCCAAGATTTTTTACTAGCGGGGCGCCAAGAGACCCAGTACTTC
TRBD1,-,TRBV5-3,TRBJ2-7,CARSPTGGAYEQYF,TGTGCCAGAAGCCCGACAGGGGGAGCCTACGAGCAGTACTTC
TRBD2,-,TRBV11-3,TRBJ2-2,CASSPGLAGVRNTGELFF,TGTGCCAGCAGCCCGGGACTAGCGGGGGTGCGGAACACCGGGGAGCTGTTTTTT
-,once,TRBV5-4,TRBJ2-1,CASRGGSSTYNEQFF,TGTGCCAGCAGGGGAGGCAGTTCTACCTACAATGAGCAGTTCTTC
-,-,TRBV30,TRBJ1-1,CAWSPTRTGTEAFF,TGTGCCTGGAGCCCCACAAGGACGGGAACTGAAGCTTTCTTT
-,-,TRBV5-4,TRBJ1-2,CASSSPQGNYGYTF,TGTGCCAGCAGCTCACCGCAGGGTAACTATGGCTACACCTTC
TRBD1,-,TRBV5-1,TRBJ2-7,CASGQVWDSYEQYF,TGCGCCAGCGGACAGGTTTGGGACTCCTACGAGCAGTACTTC
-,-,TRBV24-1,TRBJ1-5,CATRPGVDQNNQPQHF,TGTGCCACCAGGCCGGGGGTTGATCAGAACAATCAGCCCCAGCATTTT
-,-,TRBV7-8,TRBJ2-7,CASSYQEATSSYEQYF,TGTGCCAGCAGCTACCAGGAGGCAACAAGCTCCTACGAGCAGTACTTC
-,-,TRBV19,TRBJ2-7,CASSPSWRAREQYF,TGTGCCAGTAGTCCATCGTGGAGAGCTAGGGAGCAGTACTTC